The 24 T cell receptor beta chains presented below share a single source sample, sequenced in a study of blood T cell repertoires in COVID-19. Method: immunoSEQ multiplex PCR; TCRdb's copy keeps in-frame clones and lacks some. The repertoire holds some 160,000 clones, with around four fifths as singletons. The source material was peripheral blood. The source of these receptors is an elderly woman with COVID-19, enrolled during active disease.

This clone was found once. The chain joins TRBV6-5 to TRBJ2-5; 9 nucleotides align to TRBD1. CDR3 length equals 16 residues. Germline lookup yields CDR1 MNHEY and CDR2 SVGAGI. After removal of 0 bases from V and 3 bases from J, the junction contained 5 bases not matched to a gene. The chain's CDR3 is CASSYSPTGGEETQYF. CDR3 sequence (DNA): TGTGCCAGCAGTTACTCGCCGACAGGGGGGGAAGAGACCCAGTACTTC.

The V gene is TRBV6-5, the J gene TRBJ2-5; D unclear. V lost 2 bases, J lost 5 bases, and 9 bases lay in between. The V gene's germline CDR1 is MNHEY and CDR2 SVGAGI. The CDR3 has 13 residues. CDR3 nucleotide sequence: TGTGCCAGCAGTTACCGAGAGAGGGAGACCCAGTACTTC. This gives the protein CASSYRERETQYF.

V is TRBV6-2 or TRBV6-3 and J is TRBJ1-4; no reliable D call. The CDR3 loop spans 17 amino acids. The germline gives CDR1 MNHEY, CDR2 SVGEGT. Trimming shortened V by 2 bases and J by 4 bases, and 17 bases separated the two germline ends. The CDR3 DNA sequence: TGTGCCAGCAGTTACGGGCCTTCCGTCCCGCGTAATGAAAAACTGTTTTTT. Protein: CASSYGPSVPRNEKLFF.

This chain links TRBV6-1 with TRBJ2-5, with TRBD1 matching over 8 bases. CDR1 is MNHNS and CDR2 is SASEGT in the germline V gene. This CDR3 has 13 residues. V lost 3 bases to trimming and J lost 6 bases; unmatched junction nucleotides: 3. DNA for the CDR3: TGTGCCAGCAGTGAGCAGGGGGCTCAGACCCAGTACTTC. Protein sequence: CASSEQGAQTQYF.

This clone was counted a single time. The chain links TRBV27 to TRBJ1-1; D possibly corresponds to TRBD1 (6 bases). In germline, CDR1 is MNHEY, CDR2 SMNVEV (reference sequence). There are 14 residues in the CDR3. Trimming cost V 5 bases and J 0 bases, with 10 bases left between them. The CDR3 loop is CASSQTGVNTEAFF. The CDR3 coding sequence is TGTGCCAGCAGTCAGACAGGTGTGAACACTGAAGCTTTCTTT.

The chain carries TRBV28 and TRBJ2-7, with 7 bases identical to TRBD2. CDR3 size: 16 residues. CDR1 and CDR2 from the germline V gene are MDHEN and SYDVKM. V shed 5 bases and J 2 bases; nucleotides not matched to a gene: 12. Here the CDR3 DNA reads TGTGCCAGCAGTCCCCGGGGAGGGAAAGGGACCTACGAGCAGTACTTC. Translating gives CASSPRGGKGTYEQYF.

The gene calls are TRBV24-1 and TRBJ2-3; 9 positions agree with TRBD1. The germline V gene has CDR1 KGHDR and CDR2 SFDVKD. There are 15 residues in the CDR3. V lost 8 bases and J lost 0; bases outside the gene matches: 5. This CDR3 reads CATNSGTGSTDTQYF. The CDR3 nucleotides are TGTGCCACCAACTCCGGGACAGGGAGCACAGATACGCAGTATTTT.

This clone was recorded only once. This sequence joins TRBV7-3 and TRBJ1-5; 7 nucleotides agree with TRBD1. V shed 4 bases and J 2 bases; nucleotides not matched to a gene: 5. The CDR3 sequence is 15 residues long. Germline assignment: CDR1 SGHTA and CDR2 FQGTGA. The CDR3 loop is CASSSLGQGNQPQHF. CDR3 nucleotides: TGTGCCAGCAGCTCACTAGGACAGGGCAATCAGCCCCAGCATTTT.

CDR3 protein: CASSPGSSSYEQYF. The CDR3 bases are TGTGCCAGCTCACCCGGGTCGAGCTCCTACGAGCAGTACTTC. This chain connects TRBV18 to TRBJ2-7; D is undetermined. Deletions cut 3 bases from V and 0 bases from J, with 9 bases between. This CDR3 is 14 amino acids long. Germline-derived CDR1 and CDR2 are KGHSH and LQKENI.

The chain carries TRBV19 and TRBJ1-5; 9 bases align to TRBD1. Germline lookup yields CDR1 LNHDA and CDR2 SQIVND (reference sequence). CDR3 length: 17 amino acids. V was clipped by 6 bases and J by 0 bases; unmatched bases: 9. CDR3 DNA sequence: TGTGCCAGTAGGGAGACAGGGGGACATTATAGCAATCAGCCCCAGCATTTT. Its protein product is CASRETGGHYSNQPQHF. The full variable domain, completed using reference TRBV19 and TRBJ1-5, is DGGITQSPKYLFRKEGQNVTLSCEQNLNHDAMYWYRQDPGQGLRLIYYSQIVNDFQKGDIAEGYSVSREKKESFPLTVTSAQKNPTAFYLCASRETGGHYSNQPQHFGDGTRLSIL.

The rearrangement joins TRBV28 to TRBJ2-7; 11 nucleotides line up with TRBD1. CDR1 MDHEN and CDR2 SYDVKM come from the germline V gene. Losses at the gene ends were 11 bases for V and 5 bases for J; bases not matched to a gene: 5. This CDR3 comprises 12 residues. Here the CDR3 DNA reads TGTGCCGGAGCGGGACAGGGGGACGAGCAGTACTTC. As protein: CAGAGQGDEQYF.

This sequence joins TRBV18 and TRBJ1-5; TRBD1 matches 7 bases. The CDR3 is made up of 14 amino acids. Germline CDR1 is KGHSH and CDR2 is LQKENI. V shed 3 bases, J shed 4 bases, and the junction held 3 bases outside the gene matches. CDR3 nucleotide sequence: TGTGCCAGCTCACCGAAACAGGGGAATCAGCCCCAGCATTTT. As protein: CASSPKQGNQPQHF.

J is TRBJ1-5 and V is TRBV6-5; 8 bases map to TRBD1. CDR3 size: 12 residues. V lost 7 bases and J lost 7; bases outside the gene matches: 3. CDR1 MNHEY and CDR2 SVGAGI come from the germline V gene. In DNA, the CDR3 is TGTGCCAGCAAGACAGGGGCCCAGCCCCAGCATTTT. Its protein product is CASKTGAQPQHF.

This clone was seen only a few times. The chain combines TRBV19 with TRBJ1-6, with 7 positions matching TRBD1. V shed 4 bases and J 6 bases; nucleotides not matched to a gene: 6. The CDR3 loop spans 15 amino acids. Per germline, CDR1 LNHDA and CDR2 SQIVND (reference sequence). The CDR3: CASSTGGQVNSPLHF. Written as DNA, the CDR3 is TGTGCCAGTAGTACCGGCGGACAGGTTAATTCACCCCTCCACTTT.

The chain couples TRBV12-5 to TRBJ2-7; perhaps TRBD1 as D (6 bases). The CDR3 is 14 amino acids. Germline CDR1 is LGHNT and CDR2 is FRNRAP. V lost 5 bases and J lost 5, with 16 bases in between. The CDR3 loop is CASGPLTGADEQYF. CDR3 bases: TGTGCTAGTGGTCCACTGACAGGTGCGGACGAGCAGTACTTC.

This rearrangement joins TRBV6-6 to TRBJ2-2, with 10 bases fitting TRBD1. The CDR3 has 16 residues. Germline-derived CDR1 and CDR2 are MNHNY and SVGAGI (reference sequence). V lost 2 bases to trimming and J lost 6 bases; unmatched junction nucleotides: 6. The CDR3 DNA reads TGTGCCAGCAGTTACCCTCTGACAGGGGGCTCCGGGGAGCTGTTTTTT. Amino acids: CASSYPLTGGSGELFF.

The CDR3 coding sequence is TGTGCCAGCAGCGCTAGCGGGGGGACCACCGGGGAGCTGTTTTTT. Translating gives CASSASGGTTGELFF. The chain joins TRBV7-8 to TRBJ2-2; 11 bases match TRBD2. Germline trimming cut 5 bases from V and 4 bases from J; bases unmatched to any gene: 3. From germline, CDR1 is SGHVS and CDR2 FQNEAQ. CDR3 length: 15 amino acids.

The rearrangement links TRBV5-1 to TRBJ2-2; D ambiguous. The CDR3 is made up of 15 amino acids. The V and J ends lost 2 bases and 5 bases respectively, with 13 bases between them. The germline V gene has CDR1 SGHRS and CDR2 YFSETQ. The CDR3 nucleotides are TGCGCCAGCAGCTTCGCCGCGGCACTTACCGGGGAGCTGTTTTTT. Amino acid sequence: CASSFAAALTGELFF.

The chain links TRBV7-2 to TRBJ2-2, with 12 positions matching TRBD2. The CDR3 has 16 residues. Trimming cost V 5 bases and J 3 bases; bases outside gene matches: 4. The V gene's germline CDR1 is SGHTA and CDR2 FQGNSA. The CDR3 reads CASSKLAGGHTGELFF. CDR3 DNA sequence: TGTGCCAGCAGCAAACTAGCGGGAGGACACACCGGGGAGCTGTTTTTT. The whole variable domain, filled in from reference TRBV7-2 and TRBJ2-2, reads GAGVSQSPSNKVTEKGKDVELRCDPISGHTALYWYRQSLGQGLEFLIYFQGNSAPDKSGLPSDRFSAERTGGSVSTLTIQRTQQEDSAVYLCASSKLAGGHTGELFFGEGSRLTVL.

A few counts support this clone. The chain is built from TRBV6-4 and TRBJ1-1, with D tentatively TRBD1 (5 bases). V lost 7 bases to trimming and J lost 2 bases, with 17 bases between them. CDR1 and CDR2 (germline): MRHNA, SNTAGT. This CDR3 region has 15 residues. CDR3 loop: CASKINLGGNTEAFF. The CDR3 DNA is TGTGCCAGCAAGATCAACTTGGGGGGAAACACTGAAGCTTTCTTT.

The chain couples TRBV5-1 to TRBJ1-1, with D perhaps matching TRBD1 (6 bases). CDR1 and CDR2 from the germline V gene are SGHRS and YFSETQ. The CDR3 sequence is 18 residues long. V was clipped by 3 bases and J by 5 bases, with 26 bases between them. The CDR3 bases are TGCGCCAGCAGCTCCTTCGGGCGGGTCAGGGCCCAGGGGACTGAAGCTTTCTTT. Encoded protein: CASSSFGRVRAQGTEAFF.

The genes are TRBV10-1 and TRBJ2-2, with 7 bases identical to TRBD2. CDR3 size: 13 residues. V shed 8 bases and J 4 bases; nucleotides not matched to a gene: 4. Per germline, CDR1 WNHNN and CDR2 SYGVQD (reference sequence). The CDR3 DNA follows: TGCGCCAGCGGGGGGGATGGCACCGGGGAGCTGTTTTTT. This sequence encodes CASGGDGTGELFF.

V gene TRBV12-3 or TRBV12-4 combines with J gene TRBJ1-4, with D possibly matching TRBD1 (5 bases). CDR3 size: 13 residues. The germline V and J ends were trimmed by 6 bases and 7 bases, with 12 bases remaining between them. In nucleotides, the CDR3 is TGTGCCAGCAGCCCCAGACAGTTTGAAAAACTGTTTTTT. Protein product: CASSPRQFEKLFF.

The chain links TRBV5-1 to TRBJ2-1, with a tentative D call TRBD1 (6 bases). This CDR3 has 14 amino acids. Deletions cut 4 bases from V and 7 bases from J, with 15 bases between. Per germline, CDR1 SGHRS and CDR2 YFSETQ. CDR3 sequence reads: CASSQMDSQNEQFF. The CDR3 nucleotides are TGCGCCAGCAGCCAGATGGACAGCCAGAATGAGCAGTTCTTC.